Reported below is one TCR beta chain. This clone was recorded only once. Its antigen is unknown. Within one base of it there is no much larger clone, and no base qualities were kept. TCR CDR3 regions were amplified from genomic DNA by multiplex PCR using the deep immunoSEQ assay. Extracted genomic DNA from each cell subset was distributed evenly across all wells of several immunoSEQ 96-well plates, and each plate was treated as a replicate. Each replicate PCR for sorted subsets received 150 to 250 ng genomic DNA, equal to tens of thousands of T cell genomes. Purified libraries were measured with a Qubit 3.0 fluorometer, size-checked on a Bioanalyzer 2100, and measured again with the KAPA Library Quantification kit. A separate single-read 150-cycle Illumina NextSeq 550 flow cell was used to sequence each immunoSEQ 96-well plate. In the original analysis: Because only junctional sequences without quality scores were contained in the immunoSEQ output, filtering matching that applied to full-length reads could not be performed. To assign V/J genes and CDR3, sequences were annotated against IMGT germline references using PyIR, a Python wrapper for IgBLAST v1.9. Reads with weak V/J assignments (E-value above 1e-6), missing CDR3, stop codons, out-of-frame junctions, or ambiguous translated residues were removed. A V3J clonotype was defined by an identical inferred V gene, J gene, and CDR3 amino acid sequence. The percentage overlap between two repertoires was calculated by dividing the number of shared unique clonotypes by the size of the smaller repertoire. RTK rarefaction, the Chao1 estimator, and Recon v2.1 estimates of unobserved clonotypes were used to assess repertoire richness. For all TCRbeta clonotypes obtained by the gDNA method from four donors, generation probabilities were computed with OLGA. Drawn from immuneACCESS, this table holds only the in-frame rearrangements with V and J called that TCRdb kept. Clones are partly lost; checked studies trace under half to an unresolved V gene and leave the rest unexplained. The V and J calls and the clone size are those of that table, but D and trimming were determined from the DNA. The sample data list roughly 1 million clones, and around 74% of these were observed just once. The top ten hold approximately 1.3% of the sample.

The data stem from a study of shared clonotypes between healthy human individuals (TCRdb year 2020). About the full investigation: The cohort included a few men and a couple of women between 18 and 49 years of age. For each donor, three plates each were used for CD4 naive and CD4 memory, two plates were used for CD8 naive, and one plate was used for CD8 memory. Blood TCR repertoires of about 5 healthy adults were deeply sequenced to estimate repertoire size and the extent of clonotype sharing between individuals. Different laboratories and diverse techniques were used to prepare libraries and sequence TCR repertoires, to increase sequencing depth and limit assay-specific biases. Each donor's leukapheresis produced roughly between roughly 0.85 and 10 billion PBMCs.

Donors were healthy HIV-negative adults with no recently reported acute infections or vaccinations. All donors were Caucasian adults living in Nashville, Tennessee, USA. CD4+ T cells were enriched by magnetic negative selection, after which naive cells were positively selected on CD45RA and the negative fraction was taken as the memory subset. Blood was obtained by leukapheresis, after which PBMCs were separated by Ficoll-Histopaque density gradient centrifugation and cryopreserved in liquid nitrogen vapor phase. Analytical flow cytometry was used to check the purity and quantity of each magnetically sorted T cell population. From each sorted fraction, genomic DNA was isolated and quantified by UV absorbance on a Nanodrop 2000c. Based on the germline V gene, the CDR1 and CDR2 sequences are LGHNA and YSLEER. From its cysteine to its phenylalanine, the CDR3 spans 16 amino acids. This entry keeps only the CDR3 DNA: 48 bases, framed from base 1. V loses 0 bases, J loses 2 bases, and the germline ends lie 14 bases apart.

The investigation overall reported the following: Even with the large sequencing depth, rarefaction of the sorted-subset datasets indicated that sequencing was incomplete. Because the study included only a small number of donors, the genetic and exposure-history diversity represented was limited. Estimated clonotype richness was generally larger for naive than for memory subsets. Compared with non-shared clonotypes, the clonotypes found in all four sorted-subset donors had higher generation probabilities. Pairwise subsampling led to the expectation that sequencing depth would affect the degree of clonotype sharing among donors. About 5% of naive CD4, 3.5% of naive CD8, about 2.4% of memory CD4, and less than 0.45% of memory CD8 clonotypes were shared across a few donors. Only blood was sampled, and tissue TCR repertoires likely differ from those in blood.

The sequenced sample consisted of memory CD4+ T cells sorted from blood. This specimen's cell subset or site label, per the study, means: CD45RA-negative fraction. The source of this sequence is a man between 18 and 29 years old in good health. Recombination connected TRBV4-3 to TRBJ2-7, and possibly TRBD1, on 5 matching bases. CDR3 protein: CASSQDRLDSTYEQYF. DNA sequence: TGCGCCAGCAGCCAAGATCGCCTAGACAGTACCTACGAGCAGTACTTC.